The rows below give T cell receptor beta chains drawn from one sample of a study of technical replicates of blood from a handful of donors. Profiling relied on immunoSEQ multiplex PCR, and the TCRdb table lists in-frame clones only, not all of them. The data contain 70,000 to 95,000 clones, approximately 94% of them singletons. The sequenced sample consisted of T cells isolated from PBMCs. Every receptor here comes from a human donor in good health. Each CDR3 is given with its conserved first and last residue. Fields, in order: V gene, D gene, clone size, J gene, CDR3 protein, CDR3 DNA. D genes are given only for firm matches. Only some rows state a clone size, as once, few, many or a class for expanded clones.

TRBV15,TRBD2,few,TRBJ2-5,CATSRGSSGQETQYF,TGTGCCACCAGCAGAGGGTCTAGCGGACAAGAGACCCAGTACTTC
TRBV6-5,TRBD1,NA,TRBJ1-1,CASSQDRGNTEAFF,TGTGCCAGCAGTCAGGACAGGGGGAACACTGAAGCTTTCTTT
TRBV7-9,NA,NA,TRBJ2-7,CASSLGFDTYEQYF,TGTGCCAGCAGCTTAGGTTTTGATACTTACGAGCAGTACTTC
TRBV10-2,TRBD1,NA,TRBJ1-1,CATKGTVLNTEAFF,TGCGCCACCAAGGGGACAGTCTTGAACACTGAAGCTTTCTTT
TRBV27,NA,NA,TRBJ2-7,CASSLWGRGGPPGEQYF,TGTGCCAGCAGTTTATGGGGGCGAGGGGGTCCTCCTGGCGAGCAGTACTTC
TRBV7-9,NA,NA,TRBJ1-5,CASSLSSDQPQHF,TGTGCCAGCAGCTTATCGTCCGATCAGCCCCAGCATTTT
TRBV19,NA,NA,TRBJ1-3,CASSGGPGQQSSGNTIYF,TGTGCCAGTAGCGGGGGGCCAGGTCAACAAAGCTCTGGAAACACCATATATTTT
TRBV6-5,TRBD2,once,TRBJ2-4,CASSWTTGGSKNIQYF,TGTGCCAGCAGTTGGACGACGGGGGGTTCCAAAAACATTCAGTACTTC
TRBV2,NA,NA,TRBJ1-2,CASIAGIRNYGYTF,TGTGCCAGCATCGCGGGCATCCGTAACTATGGCTACACCTTC
TRBV4-1,TRBD1,NA,TRBJ1-4,CASSGQGAEKLFF,TGCGCCAGCAGCGGACAGGGGGCTGAAAAACTGTTTTTT
TRBV27,NA,NA,TRBJ1-3,CATKTPTGNTIYF,TGTGCCACCAAAACTCCGACTGGAAACACCATATATTTT
TRBV7-2,NA,NA,TRBJ2-7,CASSLGPSYEQYF,TGTGCCAGCAGCTTGGGCCCTTCCTACGAGCAGTACTTC
TRBV4-1,NA,NA,TRBJ1-1,CASSQDGGGTTEAFF,TGCGCCAGCAGCCAAGATGGGGGGGGCACGACTGAAGCTTTCTTT
TRBV25-1,NA,NA,TRBJ2-2,CASSPWRTGELFF,TGTGCCAGCAGTCCATGGAGAACCGGGGAGCTGTTTTTT
TRBV6-1,NA,NA,TRBJ2-7,CASSEPVSYTASQYF,TGTGCCAGCAGTGAACCCGTTTCATACACAGCTTCCCAGTACTTC
TRBV4-2,NA,NA,TRBJ2-6,CASSRGNSGANVLTF,TGTGCCAGCAGCCGCGGAAACTCTGGGGCCAACGTCCTGACTTTC
TRBV11-2,NA,NA,TRBJ2-3,CASSLGADTQYF,TGTGCCAGCAGCTTAGGAGCGGATACGCAGTATTTT
TRBV30,TRBD1,NA,TRBJ1-2,CAWRRTGRSNYGYTF,TGTGCCTGGAGACGGACAGGGAGATCCAACTATGGCTACACCTTC
TRBV30,TRBD1,NA,TRBJ1-1,CAWQGVGRWAEAFF,TGTGCCTGGCAGGGGGTTGGGCGGTGGGCTGAAGCTTTCTTT
TRBV27,TRBD1,NA,TRBJ1-1,CASQGTALTNTEAFF,TGTGCCAGCCAAGGGACAGCACTTACGAACACTGAAGCTTTCTTT
TRBV11-3,NA,NA,TRBJ2-3,CASSLAFPGAPDSSDTQYF,TGTGCCAGCAGCTTAGCCTTCCCTGGGGCCCCAGACAGTTCAGATACGCAGTATTTT
TRBV7-9,NA,few,TRBJ1-1,CASSFGGISEAFF,TGTGCCAGCAGCTTTGGGGGGATCTCTGAAGCTTTCTTT
TRBV4-1,TRBD2,NA,TRBJ2-5,CASSQGTSGGQETQYF,TGCGCCAGCAGCCAAGGGACTAGCGGGGGCCAAGAGACCCAGTACTTC